Listed below are T cell receptor beta chains from one sample, sequenced in a study of glioma-infiltrating T cells. Using its own MiXCR run on the multiplex PCR reads, TCRdb lists one record per CDR3 protein. The sample has 44,000 or so distinct CDR3 sequences; under 25% are singletons. The sequencing sample was made of glioma tissue, nonneoplastic brain tissue, or PBMCs (not recorded which). The source of these receptors is a human donor with low-grade glioma or glioblastoma, undergoing nonglioma brain surgery, or in good health (not recorded which). Both conserved end residues are part of each CDR3. A D gene is named only where the DNA matches it firmly. Not all rows give a size; the values are once, few, many and, for expanded clones, a class.

cdr3_length: 15
v_call: TRBV5-1
d_call: TRBD2
j_call: TRBJ2-7
clone_size: many
cdr3_aa: CASSLTSGRWSGQYF
cdr3_nt: TGCGCCAGCAGCTTGACTAGCGGGAGATGGAGTGGGCAGTACTTC

cdr3_length: 15
v_call: TRBV6-1
d_call: NA
j_call: TRBJ1-5
clone_size: many
cdr3_aa: CASSEGGRDNQPQHF
cdr3_nt: TGTGCCAGCAGTGAAGGGGGCAGGGACAATCAGCCCCAGCATTTT

cdr3_length: 12
v_call: TRBV18
d_call: NA
j_call: TRBJ2-1
clone_size: many
cdr3_aa: CASSPRVNEQFF
cdr3_nt: TGTGCCAGCTCACCACGGGTCAATGAGCAGTTCTTC

cdr3_length: 15
v_call: TRBV4-1
d_call: NA
j_call: TRBJ1-5
clone_size: many
cdr3_aa: CASSQDKAGNQPQHF
cdr3_nt: TGCGCCAGCAGCCAAGATAAGGCAGGTAATCAGCCCCAGCATTTT

cdr3_length: 14
v_call: TRBV9
d_call: NA
j_call: TRBJ1-2
clone_size: many
cdr3_aa: CASSGGAGTYGYTF
cdr3_nt: TGTGCCAGCAGCGGAGGGGCAGGGACCTATGGCTACACCTTC

cdr3_length: 13
v_call: TRBV12-3/TRBV12-4
d_call: TRBD2
j_call: TRBJ2-5
clone_size: NA
cdr3_aa: CASSRLAQETQYF
cdr3_nt: TGTGCCAGCAGCCGACTAGCCCAAGAGACCCAGTACTTC

cdr3_length: 12
v_call: TRBV27
d_call: NA
j_call: TRBJ1-1
clone_size: many
cdr3_aa: CASSPPRGRAFF
cdr3_nt: TGTGCCAGCAGTCCCCCGAGAGGGAGAGCTTTCTTT

cdr3_length: 16
v_call: TRBV10-1
d_call: TRBD1
j_call: TRBJ2-1
clone_size: NA
cdr3_aa: CASSEYRTGFYNEQFF
cdr3_nt: TGCGCCAGCAGTGAGTATAGGACAGGGTTCTACAATGAGCAGTTCTTC

cdr3_length: 14
v_call: TRBV6-1
d_call: NA
j_call: TRBJ2-1
clone_size: many
cdr3_aa: CASNLKDNYNEQFF
cdr3_nt: TGTGCCAGCAACCTCAAAGACAACTACAATGAGCAGTTCTTC

cdr3_length: 15
v_call: TRBV27
d_call: TRBD2
j_call: TRBJ2-1
clone_size: NA
cdr3_aa: CASFPVGTIYNEQFF
cdr3_nt: TGTGCCAGCTTCCCCGTCGGGACTATATACAATGAGCAGTTCTTC

cdr3_length: 14
v_call: TRBV28
d_call: TRBD1
j_call: TRBJ2-5
clone_size: many
cdr3_aa: CASSSPDRLETQYF
cdr3_nt: TGTGCCAGCAGTTCGCCGGACAGGTTGGAGACCCAGTACTTC

cdr3_length: 13
v_call: TRBV7-9
d_call: NA
j_call: TRBJ1-1
clone_size: many
cdr3_aa: CASSLAVGTEAFF
cdr3_nt: TGTGCCAGCAGCTTAGCCGTAGGCACTGAAGCTTTCTTT

cdr3_length: 15
v_call: TRBV29-1
d_call: TRBD2
j_call: TRBJ2-1
clone_size: NA
cdr3_aa: CSVELLAGGPNEQFF
cdr3_nt: TGCAGCGTTGAACTACTAGCGGGAGGCCCTAATGAGCAGTTCTTC

cdr3_length: 13
v_call: TRBV27
d_call: NA
j_call: TRBJ1-1
clone_size: NA
cdr3_aa: CASSWAENTKAFF
cdr3_nt: TGTGCCAGCAGTTGGGCGGAGAACACTAAAGCTTTCTTT

cdr3_length: 14
v_call: TRBV10-2
d_call: TRBD2
j_call: TRBJ2-3
clone_size: many
cdr3_aa: CATNRDYRTDTQYF
cdr3_nt: TGCGCCACAAACCGGGACTATCGCACAGATACGCAGTATTTT

cdr3_length: 13
v_call: TRBV12-3/TRBV12-4
d_call: TRBD1
j_call: TRBJ2-5
clone_size: many
cdr3_aa: CASTTGGGETQYF
cdr3_nt: TGTGCCAGCACCACAGGGGGCGGAGAGACCCAGTACTTC

cdr3_length: 17
v_call: TRBV3-1
d_call: TRBD2
j_call: TRBJ2-1
clone_size: many
cdr3_aa: CASSPVPSGGSYNEQFF
cdr3_nt: TGTGCCAGCAGCCCCGTACCGAGCGGGGGATCCTACAATGAGCAGTTCTTC

cdr3_length: 14
v_call: TRBV19
d_call: TRBD1
j_call: TRBJ1-5
clone_size: many
cdr3_aa: CASTTGTGFQPQHF
cdr3_nt: TGTGCCAGTACAACTGGGACAGGGTTTCAGCCCCAGCATTTT

cdr3_length: 15
v_call: TRBV30
d_call: NA
j_call: TRBJ2-3
clone_size: NA
cdr3_aa: CAWSAGKGFTDTQYF
cdr3_nt: TGTGCCTGGAGCGCGGGGAAGGGATTCACAGATACGCAGTATTTT

cdr3_length: 14
v_call: TRBV12-3/TRBV12-4
d_call: NA
j_call: TRBJ1-1
clone_size: many
cdr3_aa: CASWDRTQNTEAFF
cdr3_nt: TGTGCCAGCTGGGACCGAACACAGAACACTGAAGCTTTCTTT

cdr3_length: 15
v_call: TRBV6-2/TRBV6-3
d_call: TRBD1
j_call: TRBJ1-2
clone_size: many
cdr3_aa: CASSSLGQGARGYTF
cdr3_nt: TGTGCCAGCAGTTCCCTAGGACAGGGGGCGCGAGGCTACACCTTC